Listed below are T cell receptor beta chains from one sample, sequenced in a study of beta chain features in type 1 diabetes. Produced via immunoSEQ multiplex PCR; TCRdb's table is partial and in-frame only. The data contain 300,000 to 350,000 clones, about 18% of them singletons. Material for sequencing was naive CD4+ T cells from blood. Receptors originate from a woman between 18 and 30 years old in good health. The CDR3 runs from the conserved cysteine through the conserved F or W. Each record gives: J gene, D gene, clone size, V gene, CDR3 protein. A D gene is named only where the DNA matches it firmly. A clone size is listed for some rows: how often the clone was seen (once, few, many), or a class if it is expanded.

j_gene: TRBJ1-1
d_gene: TRBD1
abundance: .
v_gene: TRBV27
CDR3aa: CASSPRQGNTEAFF

j_gene: TRBJ1-6
d_gene: .
abundance: .
v_gene: TRBV7-9
CDR3aa: CASSPRTPNSPLHF

j_gene: TRBJ1-6
d_gene: .
abundance: .
v_gene: TRBV2
CDR3aa: CASSEVGRGNSPLHF

j_gene: TRBJ2-1
d_gene: TRBD2
abundance: few
v_gene: TRBV4-1
CDR3aa: CASSRTSGGPYNEQFF

j_gene: TRBJ1-2
d_gene: TRBD1
abundance: few
v_gene: TRBV18
CDR3aa: CASSGTVRYTF

j_gene: TRBJ1-4
d_gene: .
abundance: .
v_gene: TRBV5-1
CDR3aa: CASSLSGEGEKLFF

j_gene: TRBJ1-5
d_gene: TRBD1
abundance: few
v_gene: TRBV30
CDR3aa: CAWSVRKTLKHGQETPYSNQPQHF

j_gene: TRBJ2-7
d_gene: .
abundance: few
v_gene: TRBV1
CDR3aa: CTSSQVGLAGSLPYEQYF

j_gene: TRBJ2-1
d_gene: TRBD1
abundance: .
v_gene: TRBV5-5
CDR3aa: CAIMGTGRDEQFF

j_gene: TRBJ2-5
d_gene: .
abundance: few
v_gene: TRBV4-3
CDR3aa: CASSPGQNSQETQYF

j_gene: TRBJ1-3
d_gene: .
abundance: .
v_gene: TRBV9
CDR3aa: CASSVTGISGNTIYF

j_gene: TRBJ2-7
d_gene: TRBD2
abundance: .
v_gene: TRBV18
CDR3aa: CASSRSSGSLSSYEQYF

j_gene: TRBJ2-3
d_gene: TRBD2
abundance: .
v_gene: TRBV19
CDR3aa: CASNLAGGPVDTQYF

j_gene: TRBJ1-1
d_gene: .
abundance: .
v_gene: TRBV13
CDR3aa: CASSLMVAVKAFF

j_gene: TRBJ1-5
d_gene: .
abundance: few
v_gene: TRBV2
CDR3aa: CASTGEGQPQHF

j_gene: TRBJ1-5
d_gene: TRBD1
abundance: .
v_gene: TRBV6-1
CDR3aa: CASSGHPGQGLFQPQHF

j_gene: TRBJ2-5
d_gene: TRBD2
abundance: few
v_gene: TRBV5-1
CDR3aa: CASSSGTSGYQETQYF

j_gene: TRBJ1-2
d_gene: TRBD1
abundance: .
v_gene: TRBV6-5
CDR3aa: CASSRDRLYGYTF

j_gene: TRBJ2-1
d_gene: TRBD2
abundance: .
v_gene: TRBV5-1
CDR3aa: CASSLLTSGSGNEQFF

j_gene: TRBJ2-5
d_gene: .
abundance: few
v_gene: TRBV19
CDR3aa: CASTNPGGHQETQYF

j_gene: TRBJ2-7
d_gene: .
abundance: .
v_gene: TRBV7-2
CDR3aa: CASTDRYGSEQYF

j_gene: TRBJ1-4
d_gene: .
abundance: .
v_gene: TRBV7-9
CDR3aa: CASSSSGREKLFF

j_gene: TRBJ1-1
d_gene: .
abundance: .
v_gene: TRBV11-2
CDR3aa: CASSLVSGGRGAEAFF

j_gene: TRBJ2-5
d_gene: .
abundance: few
v_gene: TRBV30
CDR3aa: CAWSGGAQETQYF

j_gene: TRBJ2-7
d_gene: .
abundance: few
v_gene: TRBV5-1
CDR3aa: CASLPRPGTSYEQYF

j_gene: TRBJ2-5
d_gene: .
abundance: few
v_gene: TRBV10-3
CDR3aa: CAISETGKETQYF

j_gene: TRBJ2-1
d_gene: TRBD2
abundance: few
v_gene: TRBV4-2
CDR3aa: CASSQGSLAGFSYNEQFF

j_gene: TRBJ2-7
d_gene: TRBD1
abundance: .
v_gene: TRBV7-2
CDR3aa: CASSFGQGIEQYF

j_gene: TRBJ1-2
d_gene: .
abundance: once
v_gene: TRBV19
CDR3aa: CASSRAGNYGYTF

j_gene: TRBJ2-2
d_gene: .
abundance: few
v_gene: TRBV30
CDR3aa: CAWSLEQTNTGELFF

j_gene: TRBJ1-2
d_gene: .
abundance: few
v_gene: TRBV7-2
CDR3aa: CASLSPGAYGYTF

j_gene: TRBJ1-5
d_gene: TRBD1
abundance: few
v_gene: TRBV4-1
CDR3aa: CASSQAGQGTNQPQHF

j_gene: TRBJ2-1
d_gene: TRBD1
abundance: .
v_gene: TRBV29-1
CDR3aa: CSVSRDRTHNEQFF

j_gene: TRBJ2-1
d_gene: .
abundance: few
v_gene: TRBV5-6
CDR3aa: CASSSGYNEQFF

j_gene: TRBJ2-5
d_gene: .
abundance: few
v_gene: TRBV10-3
CDR3aa: CAIKIPGPGETQYF

j_gene: TRBJ1-6
d_gene: .
abundance: .
v_gene: TRBV5-1
CDR3aa: CASRVREGYNSPLHF

j_gene: TRBJ2-1
d_gene: .
abundance: .
v_gene: TRBV11-3
CDR3aa: CASSSRDSSNEQFF

j_gene: TRBJ2-2
d_gene: TRBD1
abundance: .
v_gene: TRBV7-9
CDR3aa: CASSLSQGATHTGELFF

j_gene: TRBJ2-3
d_gene: TRBD2
abundance: .
v_gene: TRBV10-3
CDR3aa: CASTGLAVTDTQYF

j_gene: TRBJ2-7
d_gene: TRBD2
abundance: few
v_gene: TRBV11-2
CDR3aa: CASSSGTSGTEQYF

j_gene: TRBJ2-5
d_gene: .
abundance: few
v_gene: TRBV5-4
CDR3aa: CASSSTGIAQETQYF

j_gene: TRBJ2-3
d_gene: .
abundance: .
v_gene: TRBV18
CDR3aa: CASSPASGVLGDTQYF

j_gene: TRBJ2-7
d_gene: TRBD2
abundance: few
v_gene: TRBV30
CDR3aa: CAWSGGLAGAYEQYF

j_gene: TRBJ2-1
d_gene: .
abundance: once
v_gene: TRBV2
CDR3aa: CASSGEVGSRAGEQFF

j_gene: TRBJ2-7
d_gene: TRBD2
abundance: .
v_gene: TRBV9
CDR3aa: CASSQTSGVGDEQYF

j_gene: TRBJ1-3
d_gene: TRBD1
abundance: few
v_gene: TRBV5-1
CDR3aa: CASSSQGHSGNTIYF

j_gene: TRBJ1-1
d_gene: .
abundance: few
v_gene: TRBV29-1
CDR3aa: CSSEEGGDTEAFF

j_gene: TRBJ2-2
d_gene: .
abundance: few
v_gene: TRBV29-1
CDR3aa: CSVEAEDTYTGELFF

j_gene: TRBJ2-1
d_gene: .
abundance: .
v_gene: TRBV6-5
CDR3aa: CASSSGTLVIDEQFF

j_gene: TRBJ2-2
d_gene: TRBD1
abundance: .
v_gene: TRBV7-9
CDR3aa: CASSSRTGEGFNTGELFF

j_gene: TRBJ2-1
d_gene: TRBD1
abundance: .
v_gene: TRBV2
CDR3aa: CASTGPRGPYSYNEQFF

j_gene: TRBJ2-5
d_gene: TRBD2
abundance: few
v_gene: TRBV5-4
CDR3aa: CASSLGLAETQYF

j_gene: TRBJ1-2
d_gene: TRBD1
abundance: .
v_gene: TRBV9
CDR3aa: CASSPQDRDNYGYTF

j_gene: TRBJ2-5
d_gene: TRBD1
abundance: .
v_gene: TRBV9
CDR3aa: CASSLGQGTRETQYF

j_gene: TRBJ2-2
d_gene: .
abundance: few
v_gene: TRBV5-1
CDR3aa: CASRPGNTGELFF

j_gene: TRBJ2-7
d_gene: .
abundance: few
v_gene: TRBV6-6
CDR3aa: CASSNLGGASPEQYF